This is a list of T cell receptor beta chains from one sample in a study of T-cell reconstitution after alpha-beta-depleted transplantation in children. TCRdb reprocessed the PCR reads via MiXCR and lists one record per CDR3 protein. Counted here are more than 200,000 distinct CDR3 sequences, approximately 17% occurring once; the ten biggest clones make up 43%. Sample: PBMCs, mostly from graft donor cells, taken 360 days after TCRalphabeta/CD19-depleted stem cell transplant. These receptors were taken from a male patient between 2 and 10 years old who had a stem cell transplant for acute lymphoblastic leukemia, so the T cells may come from the graft donor. The CDR3 runs from the conserved cysteine through the conserved F or W. D genes are given only for firm matches. Part of the rows lack a size; the others show once, few, many or a class for expanded clones.

clone_size: many
cdr3_length: 15
d_call: -
v_call: TRBV4-2
j_call: TRBJ2-7
cdr3_nt: TGTGCCAGCAGCCAATTGGGTACGGGTTCCTACGAGCAGTACTTC
cdr3_aa: CASSQLGTGSYEQYF

clone_size: few
cdr3_length: 16
d_call: -
v_call: TRBV4-1
j_call: TRBJ2-5
cdr3_nt: TGCGCCAGCAGCCAAGATCGTTCAGGGTTGCAAGAGACCCAGTACTTC
cdr3_aa: CASSQDRSGLQETQYF

clone_size: many
cdr3_length: 15
d_call: -
v_call: TRBV29-1
j_call: TRBJ1-6
cdr3_nt: TGCAGCGTACGGACAGCCTGGGGAGATAATTCACCCCTCCACTTT
cdr3_aa: CSVRTAWGDNSPLHF

clone_size: once
cdr3_length: 15
d_call: -
v_call: TRBV27
j_call: TRBJ2-1
cdr3_nt: TGTGCCAGCAGTTTTGGGCGGGTCCCTCCGGATGAGCAGTTCTTC
cdr3_aa: CASSFGRVPPDEQFF

clone_size: -
cdr3_length: 15
d_call: TRBD2
v_call: TRBV5-1
j_call: TRBJ2-1
cdr3_nt: TGCGCCAGCAGCAGTCTAGGCGGGGGGGCCAATGAGCAGTTCTTC
cdr3_aa: CASSSLGGGANEQFF

clone_size: -
cdr3_length: 16
d_call: TRBD2
v_call: TRBV28
j_call: TRBJ2-1
cdr3_nt: TGTGCCAGCAGTTTAGGGCGGGGGGGTGGCTACAATGAGCAGTTCTTC
cdr3_aa: CASSLGRGGGYNEQFF

clone_size: -
cdr3_length: 17
d_call: TRBD1
v_call: TRBV7-2
j_call: TRBJ2-3
cdr3_nt: TGTGCCAGCAGCTTGTCCGGACAGGGGTTCCCATTGGATACGCAGTATTTT
cdr3_aa: CASSLSGQGFPLDTQYF

clone_size: many
cdr3_length: 17
d_call: TRBD1
v_call: TRBV12-3/TRBV12-4
j_call: TRBJ1-2
cdr3_nt: TGTGCCAGCAGTTTGATCCTAACCGGGACAGGGACTTATGGCTACACCTTC
cdr3_aa: CASSLILTGTGTYGYTF

clone_size: -
cdr3_length: 15
d_call: TRBD1
v_call: TRBV12-3/TRBV12-4
j_call: TRBJ2-5
cdr3_nt: TGTGCCAGCAGTCCCGGAACGACAGGGAAAGAGACCCAGTACTTC
cdr3_aa: CASSPGTTGKETQYF

clone_size: -
cdr3_length: 17
d_call: TRBD1
v_call: TRBV5-1
j_call: TRBJ2-7
cdr3_nt: TGCGCCAGCAGCTTGGGACCGGCCGGGACAGGGAGCTACGAGCAGTACTTC
cdr3_aa: CASSLGPAGTGSYEQYF

clone_size: few
cdr3_length: 14
d_call: -
v_call: TRBV7-2
j_call: TRBJ1-1
cdr3_nt: TGTGCCAGCAGCTTGACGGGTGTTGAGTCTGAAGCTTTCTTT
cdr3_aa: CASSLTGVESEAFF

clone_size: -
cdr3_length: 14
d_call: TRBD1
v_call: TRBV18
j_call: TRBJ1-1
cdr3_nt: TGTGCCAGCTCACCACTACCGGGACAGGGCGATGCTTTCTTT
cdr3_aa: CASSPLPGQGDAFF

clone_size: few
cdr3_length: 18
d_call: TRBD2
v_call: TRBV5-1
j_call: TRBJ2-3
cdr3_nt: TGCGCCAGCAGCTTGGAGCTAGCGGGGAACCACGGAGCCGATACGCAGTATTTT
cdr3_aa: CASSLELAGNHGADTQYF

clone_size: -
cdr3_length: 15
d_call: -
v_call: TRBV5-1
j_call: TRBJ2-5
cdr3_nt: TGCGCCAGCAGCTTGTCACAGGGAGGAGGAGAGACCCAGTACTTC
cdr3_aa: CASSLSQGGGETQYF

clone_size: -
cdr3_length: 16
d_call: TRBD2
v_call: TRBV7-6
j_call: TRBJ2-7
cdr3_nt: TGTGCCAGCAGCTTATTATTGCGGGGGGGCTCCTACGAGCAGTACTTC
cdr3_aa: CASSLLLRGGSYEQYF

clone_size: -
cdr3_length: 13
d_call: TRBD1
v_call: TRBV19
j_call: TRBJ2-1
cdr3_nt: TGTGCCACGCGGACAGGGGGAGGTAATGAGCAGTTCTTC
cdr3_aa: CATRTGGGNEQFF

clone_size: few
cdr3_length: 15
d_call: TRBD1
v_call: TRBV2
j_call: TRBJ1-1
cdr3_nt: TGTGCCAGCAGTCCGACAGGGGTCGTGGGTACTGAAGCTTTCTTT
cdr3_aa: CASSPTGVVGTEAFF

clone_size: many
cdr3_length: 12
d_call: -
v_call: TRBV20-1
j_call: TRBJ2-2
cdr3_nt: TGCAGTGCTAGCGAGGACACCGGGGAGCTGTTTTTT
cdr3_aa: CSASEDTGELFF

clone_size: few
cdr3_length: 16
d_call: -
v_call: TRBV10-3
j_call: TRBJ1-5
cdr3_nt: TGTGCCATCAGTGAGTCCAGACGGGAAATAAATCAGCCCCAGCATTTT
cdr3_aa: CAISESRREINQPQHF

clone_size: many
cdr3_length: 14
d_call: -
v_call: TRBV5-5
j_call: TRBJ2-2
cdr3_nt: TGTGCCAGCAGCTCAGACTCCCACACCGGGGAGCTGTTTTTT
cdr3_aa: CASSSDSHTGELFF

clone_size: few
cdr3_length: 14
d_call: TRBD1
v_call: TRBV6-5
j_call: TRBJ2-7
cdr3_nt: TGTGCCAGCCGGGACAGGGGTGGCAGCTACGAGCAGTACTTC
cdr3_aa: CASRDRGGSYEQYF

clone_size: -
cdr3_length: 16
d_call: -
v_call: TRBV25-1
j_call: TRBJ1-4
cdr3_nt: TGTGCCAGCAGTGATATCGGGAGGTCGGCTAATGAAAAACTGTTTTTT
cdr3_aa: CASSDIGRSANEKLFF

clone_size: -
cdr3_length: 15
d_call: -
v_call: TRBV3-1
j_call: TRBJ2-7
cdr3_nt: TGTGCCAGCAGCCAAGATATCGGGACGGCCTACGAGCAGTACTTC
cdr3_aa: CASSQDIGTAYEQYF

clone_size: -
cdr3_length: 16
d_call: -
v_call: TRBV11-2
j_call: TRBJ2-3
cdr3_nt: TGTGCCAGCAGCCTCCCCTCTGTACCTAGCACAGATACGCAGTATTTT
cdr3_aa: CASSLPSVPSTDTQYF

clone_size: -
cdr3_length: 15
d_call: TRBD1
v_call: TRBV7-6
j_call: TRBJ2-7
cdr3_nt: TGTGCCAGCAGCTCACTTTCCGGGACAGCTTACGAGCAGTACTTC
cdr3_aa: CASSSLSGTAYEQYF

clone_size: many
cdr3_length: 12
d_call: -
v_call: TRBV29-1
j_call: TRBJ1-5
cdr3_nt: TGCAGCGTTGGGGGGGGCAATCAGCCCCAGCATTTT
cdr3_aa: CSVGGGNQPQHF

clone_size: many
cdr3_length: 13
d_call: -
v_call: TRBV12-3/TRBV12-4
j_call: TRBJ1-1
cdr3_nt: TGTGCCAGCAGTTTAGCGACTAGTACTGAAGCTTTCTTT
cdr3_aa: CASSLATSTEAFF

clone_size: -
cdr3_length: 12
d_call: -
v_call: TRBV20-1
j_call: TRBJ2-3
cdr3_nt: TGCAGTGCCGGTAGTCCATCAGATACGCAGTATTTT
cdr3_aa: CSAGSPSDTQYF

clone_size: few
cdr3_length: 13
d_call: -
v_call: TRBV29-1
j_call: TRBJ2-2
cdr3_nt: TGCAGCGTTGACCCTTCGTGGACCGGGGAGCTGTTTTTT
cdr3_aa: CSVDPSWTGELFF

clone_size: -
cdr3_length: 17
d_call: TRBD1
v_call: TRBV11-2
j_call: TRBJ2-7
cdr3_nt: TGTGCCAGCAGCTTAATGGACAGGGGAGTCCAGATCTACGAGCAGTACTTC
cdr3_aa: CASSLMDRGVQIYEQYF

clone_size: few
cdr3_length: 14
d_call: -
v_call: TRBV29-1
j_call: TRBJ2-5
cdr3_nt: TGCAGCGTTGAAGACGCTCAGTCCCAAGAGACCCAGTACTTC
cdr3_aa: CSVEDAQSQETQYF

clone_size: -
cdr3_length: 13
d_call: -
v_call: TRBV20-1
j_call: TRBJ2-5
cdr3_nt: TGCAGTGCTTTCGGGACCCTACAAGGGACCCAGTACTTC
cdr3_aa: CSAFGTLQGTQYF

clone_size: -
cdr3_length: 14
d_call: -
v_call: TRBV15
j_call: TRBJ2-7
cdr3_nt: TGTGCCACCAGCAGAGATCTAGGAGGCTACGAGCAGTACTTC
cdr3_aa: CATSRDLGGYEQYF

clone_size: -
cdr3_length: 12
d_call: -
v_call: TRBV2
j_call: TRBJ1-3
cdr3_nt: TGTGCCAGCAGTGTCTCTGGAAACACCATATATTTT
cdr3_aa: CASSVSGNTIYF

clone_size: many
cdr3_length: 14
d_call: -
v_call: TRBV5-1
j_call: TRBJ2-6
cdr3_nt: TGTGCCAGCAGCTTATCCTCTGGGGCCAACGTCCTGACTTTC
cdr3_aa: CASSLSSGANVLTF

clone_size: few
cdr3_length: 13
d_call: TRBD1
v_call: TRBV19
j_call: TRBJ2-4
cdr3_nt: TGTGCCAGTGCCCCGGGACAGGGGAACATTCAGTACTTC
cdr3_aa: CASAPGQGNIQYF

clone_size: -
cdr3_length: 16
d_call: -
v_call: TRBV27
j_call: TRBJ2-7
cdr3_nt: TGTGCCAGCATTCGTAATTGGGGTAACCCCCTTTACGAGCAGTACTTC
cdr3_aa: CASIRNWGNPLYEQYF

clone_size: -
cdr3_length: 15
d_call: TRBD2
v_call: TRBV20-1
j_call: TRBJ2-1
cdr3_nt: TGCAGTGCTAGACAACCCTCGGGACTACTCAATGAGCAGTTCTTC
cdr3_aa: CSARQPSGLLNEQFF

clone_size: few
cdr3_length: 17
d_call: TRBD1
v_call: TRBV7-9
j_call: TRBJ2-7
cdr3_nt: TGTGCCAGCAGCTTACAGGGGGCAGGGAACGGACCCTACGAGCAGTACTTC
cdr3_aa: CASSLQGAGNGPYEQYF

clone_size: few
cdr3_length: 16
d_call: -
v_call: TRBV15
j_call: TRBJ2-7
cdr3_nt: TGTGCCACCAGCAGAGAACAGGCCAACGGCCCCTACGAGCAGTACTTC
cdr3_aa: CATSREQANGPYEQYF

clone_size: -
cdr3_length: 16
d_call: -
v_call: TRBV6-5
j_call: TRBJ2-1
cdr3_nt: TGTGCCAGCAGTTCCCCTGGTAGCGGTGCGTACAATGAGCAGTTCTTC
cdr3_aa: CASSSPGSGAYNEQFF

clone_size: -
cdr3_length: 14
d_call: -
v_call: TRBV7-2
j_call: TRBJ2-3
cdr3_nt: TGTGCCAGCAGCTTAGTCAGCTACACAGATACGCAGTATTTT
cdr3_aa: CASSLVSYTDTQYF